The entry below gives a single TCR beta chain sequence along with its context. This sample was taken from a study of siplizumab effects on memory and regulatory T cells. Assay: immunoSEQ multiplex PCR; the TCRdb copy retains only in-frame clones and omits some. The sample has 100,000 to 120,000 clones, about nine tenths seen once. Looked up from germline, CDR1 is SGHRS and CDR2 is YFSETQ. Deletions cut 4 bases from V and 7 bases from J, with 17 bases between. This CDR3 region has 15 residues. V is TRBV5-1 and J is TRBJ2-2; a weak D match, TRBD2 (5 bases). The clonotype originates from a human donor in good health. The sample comprised CD4+ T cells sorted from blood. The CDR3 sequence is CASSQHDYSLGELFF. As DNA, the CDR3 is TGCGCCAGCAGCCAACATGACTATTCTCTCGGGGAGCTGTTTTTT.